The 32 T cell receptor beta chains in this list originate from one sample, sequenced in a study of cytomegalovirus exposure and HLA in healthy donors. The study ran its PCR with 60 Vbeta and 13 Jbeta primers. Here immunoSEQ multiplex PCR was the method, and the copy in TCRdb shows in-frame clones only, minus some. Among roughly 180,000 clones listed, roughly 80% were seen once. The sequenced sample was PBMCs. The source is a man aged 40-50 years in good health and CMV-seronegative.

The chain's CDR3 is CASSQARVNKETQYF. CDR3 nucleotides: TGTGCCAGCAGCCAGGCGCGGGTTAACAAGGAGACCCAGTACTTC. V is TRBV7-2 and J is TRBJ2-5; TRBD2 might be the D (5 bases). The CDR3 is 15 residues long. The germline CDR1 and CDR2 sequences are SGHTA and FQGNSA. V was shortened by 5 bases and J by 5 bases, with 18 bases between the two germline ends. Full variable domain (rest looked up from reference TRBV7-2 and TRBJ2-5): GAGVSQSPSNKVTEKGKDVELRCDPISGHTALYWYRQSLGQGLEFLIYFQGNSAPDKSGLPSDRFSAERTGGSVSTLTIQRTQQEDSAVYLCASSQARVNKETQYFGPGTRLLVL.

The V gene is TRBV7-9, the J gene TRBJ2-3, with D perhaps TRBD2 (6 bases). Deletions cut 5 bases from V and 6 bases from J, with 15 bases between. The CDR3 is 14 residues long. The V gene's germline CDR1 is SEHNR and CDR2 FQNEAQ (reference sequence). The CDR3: CASSAGTQRDTQYF. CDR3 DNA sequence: TGTGCCAGCAGCGCAGGGACTCAAAGGGATACGCAGTATTTT.

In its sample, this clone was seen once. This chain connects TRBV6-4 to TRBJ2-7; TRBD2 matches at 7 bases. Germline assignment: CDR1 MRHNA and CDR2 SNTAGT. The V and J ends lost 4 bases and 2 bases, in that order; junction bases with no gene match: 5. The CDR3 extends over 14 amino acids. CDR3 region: CASSAGLGAYEQYF. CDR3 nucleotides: TGTGCCAGCAGTGCCGGACTAGGCGCCTACGAGCAGTACTTC.

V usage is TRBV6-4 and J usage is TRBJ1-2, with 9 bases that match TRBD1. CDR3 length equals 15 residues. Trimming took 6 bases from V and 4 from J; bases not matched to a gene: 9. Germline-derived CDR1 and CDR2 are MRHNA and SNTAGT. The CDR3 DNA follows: TGTGCCAGCAGCCCTTCACGACAGGGGGGCTATGGCTACACCTTC. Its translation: CASSPSRQGGYGYTF.

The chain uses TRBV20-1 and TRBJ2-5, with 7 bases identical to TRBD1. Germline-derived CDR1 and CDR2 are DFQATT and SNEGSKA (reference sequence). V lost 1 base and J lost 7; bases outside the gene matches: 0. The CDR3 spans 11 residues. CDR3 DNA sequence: TGCAGTGCTAGAGGGGACAGGACCCAGTACTTC. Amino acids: CSARGDRTQYF.

CDR3 protein: CASSVPGQRSSYEQYF. The CDR3 bases are TGTGCCAGCAGTGTTCCGGGACAGAGAAGCTCCTACGAGCAGTACTTC. J is TRBJ2-7 and V is TRBV28; 7 nucleotides align to TRBD1. The CDR3 extends over 16 amino acids. Germline CDR1 is MDHEN and CDR2 is SYDVKM. Germline trimming cut 5 bases from V and 0 bases from J; bases unmatched to any gene: 10. The full variable domain, with the rest looked up from reference TRBV28 and TRBJ2-7, is DVKVTQSSRYLVKRTGEKVFLECVQDMDHENMFWYRQDPGLGLRLIYFSYDVKMKEKGDIPEGYSVSREKKERFSLILESASTNQTSMYLCASSVPGQRSSYEQYFGPGTRLTVT.

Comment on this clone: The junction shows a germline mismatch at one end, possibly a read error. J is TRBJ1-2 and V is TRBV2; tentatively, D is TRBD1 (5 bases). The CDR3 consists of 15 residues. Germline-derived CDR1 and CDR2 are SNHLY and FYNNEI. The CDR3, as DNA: TGTGCCGGCAGTGAAGTCGGAGCAGGGCCCTATGGCTACACCTTC. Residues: CAGSEVGAGPYGYTF.

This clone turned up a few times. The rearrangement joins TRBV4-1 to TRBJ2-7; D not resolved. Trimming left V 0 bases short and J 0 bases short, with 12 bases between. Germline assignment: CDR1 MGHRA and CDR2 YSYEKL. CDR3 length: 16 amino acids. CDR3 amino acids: CASSQDSFSNSYEQYF. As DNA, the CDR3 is TGCGCCAGCAGCCAAGACAGTTTTTCAAACTCCTACGAGCAGTACTTC.

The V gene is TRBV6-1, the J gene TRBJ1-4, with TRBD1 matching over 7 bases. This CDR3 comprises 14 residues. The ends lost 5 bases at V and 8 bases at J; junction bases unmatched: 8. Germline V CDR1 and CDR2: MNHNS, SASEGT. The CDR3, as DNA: TGTGCCAGCAGTACGAACAGGGGTCGGGAAAAACTGTTTTTT. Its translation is CASSTNRGREKLFF.

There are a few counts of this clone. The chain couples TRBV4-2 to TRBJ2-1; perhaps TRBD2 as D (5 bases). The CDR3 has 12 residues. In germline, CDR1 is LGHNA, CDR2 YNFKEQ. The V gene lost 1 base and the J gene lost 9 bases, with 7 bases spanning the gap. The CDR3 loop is CASSQVRGEQFF. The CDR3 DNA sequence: TGTGCCAGCAGCCAAGTACGGGGTGAGCAGTTCTTC.

The CDR3 reads CASSLSAGDNSPLHF. CDR3 DNA: TGTGCCAGCAGTTTATCCGCAGGCGATAATTCACCCCTCCACTTT. The chain couples TRBV28 to TRBJ1-6; the D is unclear. V gave up 1 base and J gave up 5 bases, with 9 bases separating them. CDR3 length equals 15 residues. Germline loops: CDR1 MDHEN, CDR2 SYDVKM.

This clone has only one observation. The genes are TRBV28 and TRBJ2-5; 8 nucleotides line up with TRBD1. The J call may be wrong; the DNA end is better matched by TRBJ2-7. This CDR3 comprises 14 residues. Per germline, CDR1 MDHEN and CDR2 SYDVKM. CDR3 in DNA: TGTGCCAGCAGATCGACAGGGGAAGCTGGCGAGCAGTACTTC. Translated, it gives CASRSTGEAGEQYF.

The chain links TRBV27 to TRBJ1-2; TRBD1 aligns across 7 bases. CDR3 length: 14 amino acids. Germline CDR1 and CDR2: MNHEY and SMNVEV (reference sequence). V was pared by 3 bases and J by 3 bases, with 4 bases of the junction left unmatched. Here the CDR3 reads CASSFTQGDYGYTF. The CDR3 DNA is TGTGCCAGCAGTTTCACCCAGGGGGACTATGGCTACACCTTC.

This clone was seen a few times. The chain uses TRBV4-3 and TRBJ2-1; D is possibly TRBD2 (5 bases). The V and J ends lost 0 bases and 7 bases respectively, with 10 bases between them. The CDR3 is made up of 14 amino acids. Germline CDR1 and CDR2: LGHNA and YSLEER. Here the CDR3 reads CASSQDSTGNEQFF. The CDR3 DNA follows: TGCGCCAGCAGCCAAGATAGTACGGGGAATGAGCAGTTCTTC.

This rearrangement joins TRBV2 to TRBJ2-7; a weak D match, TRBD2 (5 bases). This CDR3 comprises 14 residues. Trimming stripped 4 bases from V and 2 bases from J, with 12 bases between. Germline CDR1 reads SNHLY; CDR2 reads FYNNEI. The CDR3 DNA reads TGTGCCAGCAGTGTAGGGAGACTGACCTACGAGCAGTACTTC. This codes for CASSVGRLTYEQYF.

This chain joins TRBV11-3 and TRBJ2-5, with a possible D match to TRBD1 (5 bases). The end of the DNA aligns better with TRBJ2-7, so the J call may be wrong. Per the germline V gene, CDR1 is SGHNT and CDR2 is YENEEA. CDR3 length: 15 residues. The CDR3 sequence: CASSSRQLSTYEQYF. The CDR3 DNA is TGTGCCAGCAGCTCTCGACAGCTTTCTACCTACGAGCAGTACTTC.

CDR3 nucleotide sequence: TGTGCCAGCAGGGCGTTCGCGGGAGCGATGGGGGAGCAGTACTTC. This sequence encodes CASRAFAGAMGEQYF. The chain combines TRBV5-4 with TRBJ2-7, with 7 positions matching TRBD2. The ends lost 5 bases at V and 7 bases at J; junction bases unmatched: 15. CDR3 length: 15 residues. The V gene's germline CDR1 is SGHNT and CDR2 YYREEE (reference sequence). The full variable domain, with the rest looked up from reference TRBV5-4 and TRBJ2-7, is ETGVTQSPTHLIKTRGQQVTLRCSSQSGHNTVSWYQQALGQGPQFIFQYYREEENGRGNFPPRFSGLQFPNYSSELNVNALELDDSALYLCASRAFAGAMGEQYFGPGTRLTVT.

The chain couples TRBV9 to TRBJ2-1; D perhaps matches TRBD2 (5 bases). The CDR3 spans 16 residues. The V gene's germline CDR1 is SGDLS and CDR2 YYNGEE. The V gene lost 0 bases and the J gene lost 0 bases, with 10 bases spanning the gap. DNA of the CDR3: TGTGCCAGCAGCGTAGTTTCCGGGAACTCCTACAATGAGCAGTTCTTC. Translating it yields CASSVVSGNSYNEQFF.

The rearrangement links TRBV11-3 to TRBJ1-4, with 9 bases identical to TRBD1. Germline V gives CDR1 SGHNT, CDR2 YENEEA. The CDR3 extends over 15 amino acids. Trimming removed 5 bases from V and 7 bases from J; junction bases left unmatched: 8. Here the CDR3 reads CASSGGTGKSEKLFF. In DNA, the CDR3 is TGTGCCAGCAGCGGCGGGACAGGGAAGAGTGAAAAACTGTTTTTT.

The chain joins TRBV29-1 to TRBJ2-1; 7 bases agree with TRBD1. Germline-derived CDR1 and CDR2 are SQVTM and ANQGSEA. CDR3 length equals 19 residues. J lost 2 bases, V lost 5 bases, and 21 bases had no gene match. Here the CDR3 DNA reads TGCAGCGTTTCATCCTTAGACAGGGAAAGTGCCCCCACCTACAATGAGCAGTTCTTC. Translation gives CSVSSLDRESAPTYNEQFF.

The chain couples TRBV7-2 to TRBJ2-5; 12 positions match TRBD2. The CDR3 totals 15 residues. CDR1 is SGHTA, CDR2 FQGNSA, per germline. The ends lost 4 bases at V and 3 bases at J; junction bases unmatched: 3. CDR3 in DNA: TGTGCCAGCAGCTCACCTAGCGGGAGGGAAGAGACCCAGTACTTC. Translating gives CASSSPSGREETQYF.

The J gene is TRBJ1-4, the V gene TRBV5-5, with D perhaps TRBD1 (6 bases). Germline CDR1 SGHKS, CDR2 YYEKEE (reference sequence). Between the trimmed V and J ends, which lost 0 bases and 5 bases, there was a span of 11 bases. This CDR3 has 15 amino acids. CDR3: CASSLVGGGNEKLFF. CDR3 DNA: TGTGCCAGCAGCTTGGTAGGGGGTGGGAATGAAAAACTGTTTTTT.

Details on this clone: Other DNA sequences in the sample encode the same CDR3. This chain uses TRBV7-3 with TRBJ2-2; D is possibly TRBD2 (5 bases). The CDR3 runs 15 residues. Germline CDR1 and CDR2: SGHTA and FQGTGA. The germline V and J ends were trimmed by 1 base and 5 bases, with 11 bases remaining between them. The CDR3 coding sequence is TGTGCCAGCAGCTTAAGGACCTCGGGGACCGGGGAGCTGTTTTTT. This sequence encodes CASSLRTSGTGELFF.

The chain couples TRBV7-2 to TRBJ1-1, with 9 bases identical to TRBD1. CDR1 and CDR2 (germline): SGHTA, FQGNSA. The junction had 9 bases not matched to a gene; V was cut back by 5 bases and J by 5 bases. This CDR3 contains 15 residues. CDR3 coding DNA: TGTGCCAGCAGCGATCCGACAGGGGGTCAGACTGAAGCTTTCTTT. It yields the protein CASSDPTGGQTEAFF.

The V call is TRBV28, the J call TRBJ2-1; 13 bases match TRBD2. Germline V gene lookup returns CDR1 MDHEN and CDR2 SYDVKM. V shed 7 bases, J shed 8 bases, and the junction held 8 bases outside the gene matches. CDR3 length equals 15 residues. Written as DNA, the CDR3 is TGTGCCAGCATTGCACTAGCGGGAGGGATCGATGAGCAGTTCTTC. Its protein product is CASIALAGGIDEQFF. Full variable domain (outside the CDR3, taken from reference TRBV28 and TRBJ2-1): DVKVTQSSRYLVKRTGEKVFLECVQDMDHENMFWYRQDPGLGLRLIYFSYDVKMKEKGDIPEGYSVSREKKERFSLILESASTNQTSMYLCASIALAGGIDEQFFGPGTRLTVL.

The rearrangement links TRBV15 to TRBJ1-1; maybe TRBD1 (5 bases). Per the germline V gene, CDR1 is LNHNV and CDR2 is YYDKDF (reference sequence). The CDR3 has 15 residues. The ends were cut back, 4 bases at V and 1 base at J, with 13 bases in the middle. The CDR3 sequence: CATSKRGRTNTEAFF. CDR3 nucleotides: TGTGCCACCAGCAAACGGGGGAGAACGAACACTGAAGCTTTCTTT.

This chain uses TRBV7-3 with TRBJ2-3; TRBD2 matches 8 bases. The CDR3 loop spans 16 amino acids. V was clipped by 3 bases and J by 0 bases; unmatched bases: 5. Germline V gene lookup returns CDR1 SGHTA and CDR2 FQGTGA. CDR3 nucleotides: TGTGCCAGCAGCTTTAGCGGGGCGTCTAGCACAGATACGCAGTATTTT. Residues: CASSFSGASSTDTQYF.

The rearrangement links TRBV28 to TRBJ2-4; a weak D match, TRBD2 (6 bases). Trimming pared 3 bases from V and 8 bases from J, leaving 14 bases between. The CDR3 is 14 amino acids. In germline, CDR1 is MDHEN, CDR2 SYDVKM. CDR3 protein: CASSFGGLGYIQYF. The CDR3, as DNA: TGTGCCAGCAGTTTCGGGGGTTTAGGTTACATTCAGTACTTC.

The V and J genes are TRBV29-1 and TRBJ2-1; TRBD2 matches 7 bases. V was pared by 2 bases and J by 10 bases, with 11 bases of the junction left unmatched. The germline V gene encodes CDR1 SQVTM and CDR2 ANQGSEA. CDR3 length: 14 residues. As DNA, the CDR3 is TGCAGCGTTGAATGGACTAGAATTGCGTGGGAGCAGTTCTTC. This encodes CSVEWTRIAWEQFF.

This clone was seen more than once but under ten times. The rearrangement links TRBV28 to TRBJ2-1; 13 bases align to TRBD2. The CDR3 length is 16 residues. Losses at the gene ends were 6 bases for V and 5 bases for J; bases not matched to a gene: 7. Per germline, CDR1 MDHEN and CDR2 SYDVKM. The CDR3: CASRTLGLAGDNEQFF. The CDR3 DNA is TGTGCCAGCAGGACCCTAGGACTAGCGGGAGACAATGAGCAGTTCTTC.

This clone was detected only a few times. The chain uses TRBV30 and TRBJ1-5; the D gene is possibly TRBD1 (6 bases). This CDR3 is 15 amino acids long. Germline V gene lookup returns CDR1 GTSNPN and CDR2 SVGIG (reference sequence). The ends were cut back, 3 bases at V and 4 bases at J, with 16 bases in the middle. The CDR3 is CAWRAEGGGNQPQHF. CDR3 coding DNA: TGTGCCTGGAGGGCAGAAGGGGGTGGTAATCAGCCCCAGCATTTT. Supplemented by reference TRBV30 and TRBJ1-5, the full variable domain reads SQTIHQWPATLVQPVGSPLSLECTVEGTSNPNLYWYRQAAGRGLQLLFYSVGIGQISSEVPQNLSASRPQDRQFILSSKKLLLSDSGFYLCAWRAEGGGNQPQHFGDGTRLSIL.

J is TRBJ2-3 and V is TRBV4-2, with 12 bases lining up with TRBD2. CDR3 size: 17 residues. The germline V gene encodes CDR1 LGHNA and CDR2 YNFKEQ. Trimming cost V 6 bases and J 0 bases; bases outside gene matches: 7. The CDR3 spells CASRAGTSGPSTDTQYF. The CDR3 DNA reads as TGTGCCAGCAGGGCCGGGACTAGCGGGCCCAGCACAGATACGCAGTATTTT.